The 2 T cell receptor beta chains below all came from one sample that was sequenced in a study of T cells in women clearing cervical HPV infection. TCRdb's copy holds only in-frame clones and misses some; the assay was immunoSEQ multiplex PCR. The specimen's table records 25,000 or so clones. The specimen sequenced was blood buffy coat. The source is a woman aged 18-69 years with a cervical HPV16 infection that either progressed to CIN3+ or cleared (not recorded which).

On this clone itself: Read data end 3 residues before the CDR3 end; the end is taken from the germline J gene. Other DNA sequences in this sample translate to the same CDR3. V gene TRBV18 combines with J gene TRBJ1-3; TRBD1 is a possible D gene (5 bases). This CDR3 spans 17 amino acids. Trimming took 1 base from V and 2 from J, leaving 15 bases between them. Germline V CDR1 and CDR2: KGHSH, LQKENI. The CDR3 region is CASSPQNLGEPGNTIYF. Partial CDR3 DNA: TGTGCCAGCTCACCACAGAATTTAGGGGAACCTGGAAACACC.

On this clone: From the germline J gene comes the end of the CDR3, since the read stops 3 residues before it. The V call is TRBV29-1, the J call TRBJ2-7, with 15 bases identical to TRBD2. Germline loops: CDR1 SQVTM, CDR2 ANQGSEA. Trimming removed 6 bases from V and 1 base from J; junction bases left unmatched: 4. CDR3 length: 15 amino acids. Incomplete CDR3 DNA: TGCAGCGTCCGGACTAGCGGGAGGGAATCCTACGAG. Translating gives CSVRTSGRESYE. The CDR3 as a whole reads CSVRTSGRESYEQYF.